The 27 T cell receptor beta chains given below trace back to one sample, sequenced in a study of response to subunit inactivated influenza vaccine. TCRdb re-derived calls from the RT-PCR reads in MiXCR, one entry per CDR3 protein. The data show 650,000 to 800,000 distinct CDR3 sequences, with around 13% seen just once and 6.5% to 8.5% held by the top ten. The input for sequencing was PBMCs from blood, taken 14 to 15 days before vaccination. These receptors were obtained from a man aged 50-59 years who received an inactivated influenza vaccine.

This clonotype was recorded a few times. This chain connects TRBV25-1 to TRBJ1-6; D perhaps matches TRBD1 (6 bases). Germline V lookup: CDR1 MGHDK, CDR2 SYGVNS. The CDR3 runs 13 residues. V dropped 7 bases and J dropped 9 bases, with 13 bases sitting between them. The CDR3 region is CASTGGGGSPLHF. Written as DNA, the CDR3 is TGTGCCAGCACTGGGGGCGGAGGTTCACCCCTCCACTTT.

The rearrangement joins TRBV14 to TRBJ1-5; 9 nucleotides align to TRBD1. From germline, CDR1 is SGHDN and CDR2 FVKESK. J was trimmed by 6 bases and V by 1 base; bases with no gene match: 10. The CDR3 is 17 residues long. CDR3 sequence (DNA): TGTGCCAGCAGCCAAGCTAGGGACAGGGTAATATTTCAGCCCCAGCATTTT. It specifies CASSQARDRVIFQPQHF.

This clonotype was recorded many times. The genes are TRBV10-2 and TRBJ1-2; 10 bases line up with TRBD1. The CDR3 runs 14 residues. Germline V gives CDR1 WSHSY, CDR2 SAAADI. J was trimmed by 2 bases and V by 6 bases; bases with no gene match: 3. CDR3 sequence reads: CASRLGQGNYGYTF. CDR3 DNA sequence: TGCGCCAGCAGGCTGGGACAGGGGAACTATGGCTACACCTTC.

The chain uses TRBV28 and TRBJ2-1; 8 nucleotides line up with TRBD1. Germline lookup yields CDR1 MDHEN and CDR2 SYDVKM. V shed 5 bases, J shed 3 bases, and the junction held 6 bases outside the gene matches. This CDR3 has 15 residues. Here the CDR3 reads CASSTRQGNYNEQFF. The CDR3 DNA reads TGTGCCAGCAGTACAAGACAGGGGAACTACAATGAGCAGTTCTTC. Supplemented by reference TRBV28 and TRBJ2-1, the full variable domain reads DVKVTQSSRYLVKRTGEKVFLECVQDMDHENMFWYRQDPGLGLRLIYFSYDVKMKEKGDIPEGYSVSREKKERFSLILESASTNQTSMYLCASSTRQGNYNEQFFGPGTRLTVL.

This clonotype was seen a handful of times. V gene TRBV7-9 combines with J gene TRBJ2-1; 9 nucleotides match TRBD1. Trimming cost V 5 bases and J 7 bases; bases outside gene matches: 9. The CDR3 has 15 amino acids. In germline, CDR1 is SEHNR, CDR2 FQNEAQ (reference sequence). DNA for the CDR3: TGTGCCAGCAGCATGACAGGGGGGTTCGCAAATGAGCAGTTCTTC. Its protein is CASSMTGGFANEQFF. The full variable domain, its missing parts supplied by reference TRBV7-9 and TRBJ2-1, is DTGVSQNPRHKITKRGQNVTFRCDPISEHNRLYWYRQTLGQGPEFLTYFQNEAQLEKSRLLSDRFSAERPKGSFSTLEIQRTEQGDSAMYLCASSMTGGFANEQFFGPGTRLTVL.

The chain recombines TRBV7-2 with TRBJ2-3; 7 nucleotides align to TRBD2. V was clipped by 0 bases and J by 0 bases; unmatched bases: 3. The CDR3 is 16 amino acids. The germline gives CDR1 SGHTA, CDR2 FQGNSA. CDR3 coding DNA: TGTGCCAGCAGCTTAGCCGCAGCGGGGAGCACAGATACGCAGTATTTT. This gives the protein CASSLAAAGSTDTQYF.

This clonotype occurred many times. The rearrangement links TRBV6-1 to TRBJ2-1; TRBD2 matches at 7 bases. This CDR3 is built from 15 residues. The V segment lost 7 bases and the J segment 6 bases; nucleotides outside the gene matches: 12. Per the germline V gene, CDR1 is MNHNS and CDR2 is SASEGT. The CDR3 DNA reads TGTGCCAGCATGACTGAGCGGGAAAATCCCAATGAGCAGTTCTTC. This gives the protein CASMTERENPNEQFF.

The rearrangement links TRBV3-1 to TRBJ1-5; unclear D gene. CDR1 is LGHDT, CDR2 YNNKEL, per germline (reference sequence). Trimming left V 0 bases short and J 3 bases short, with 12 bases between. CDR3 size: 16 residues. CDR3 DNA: TGTGCCAGCAGCCAAGATCTAGAAGCTATCAATCAGCCCCAGCATTTT. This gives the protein CASSQDLEAINQPQHF.

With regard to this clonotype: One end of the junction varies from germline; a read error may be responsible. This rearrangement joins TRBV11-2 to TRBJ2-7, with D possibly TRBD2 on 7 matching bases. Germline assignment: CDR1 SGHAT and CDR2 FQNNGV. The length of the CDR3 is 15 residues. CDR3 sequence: CASSLGGRVGHEQCF. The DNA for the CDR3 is TGTGCCAGCAGCCTAGGGGGGAGGGTTGGCCACGAGCAGTGCTTC. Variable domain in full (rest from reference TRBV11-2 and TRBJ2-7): EAGVAQSPRYKIIEKRQSVAFWCNPISGHATLYWYQQILGQGPKLLIQFQNNGVVDDSQLPKDRFSAERLKGVDSTLKIQPAKLEDSAVYLCASSLGGRVGHEQCFGPGTRLTVT.

The chain's CDR3 is CSARDQVRVVYNEQFF. In DNA, the CDR3 is TGCAGTGCTAGAGATCAAGTGCGGGTCGTCTACAATGAGCAGTTCTTC. V is TRBV20-1 and J is TRBJ2-1; a possible D gene is TRBD2 (5 bases). V was pared by 0 bases and J by 3 bases, with 15 bases between. The CDR3 is 16 residues long. The germline gives CDR1 DFQATT, CDR2 SNEGSKA (reference sequence).

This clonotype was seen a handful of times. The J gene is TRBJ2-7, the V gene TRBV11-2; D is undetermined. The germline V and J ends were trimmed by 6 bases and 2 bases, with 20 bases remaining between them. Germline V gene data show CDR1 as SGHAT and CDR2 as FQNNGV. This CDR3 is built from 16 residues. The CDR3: CASSYSFGVNPYEQYF. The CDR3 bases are TGTGCCAGCAGTTACTCCTTTGGGGTAAATCCCTACGAGCAGTACTTC.

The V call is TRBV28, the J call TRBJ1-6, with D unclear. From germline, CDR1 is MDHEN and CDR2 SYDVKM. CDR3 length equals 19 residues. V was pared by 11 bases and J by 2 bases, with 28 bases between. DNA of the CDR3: TGTGCCCTCAGTTTTCGTGGACTTAAGGGTGGCGCCTATAATTCACCCCTCCACTTT. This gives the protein CALSFRGLKGGAYNSPLHF.

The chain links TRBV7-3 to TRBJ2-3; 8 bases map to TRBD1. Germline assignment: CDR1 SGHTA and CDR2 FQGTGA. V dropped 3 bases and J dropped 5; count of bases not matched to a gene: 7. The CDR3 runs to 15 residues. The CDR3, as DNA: TGTGCCAGCAGCTTGGACAGGGAAGGGATAGATACGCAGTATTTT. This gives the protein CASSLDREGIDTQYF.

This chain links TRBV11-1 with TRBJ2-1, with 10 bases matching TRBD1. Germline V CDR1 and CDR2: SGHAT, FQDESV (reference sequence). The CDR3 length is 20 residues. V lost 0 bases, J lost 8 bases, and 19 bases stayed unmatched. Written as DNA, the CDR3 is TGTGCCAGCAGCTTAGCGCTGGGGACAGGGGTCGAGACTAGCTATTATGAGCAGTTCTTC. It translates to CASSLALGTGVETSYYEQFF.

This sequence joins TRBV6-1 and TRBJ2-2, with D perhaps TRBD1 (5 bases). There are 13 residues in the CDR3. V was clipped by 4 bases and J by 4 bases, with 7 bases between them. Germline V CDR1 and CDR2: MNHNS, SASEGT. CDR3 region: CASSAGSTGELFF. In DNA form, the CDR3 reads TGTGCCAGCAGTGCAGGGTCCACCGGGGAGCTGTTTTTT.

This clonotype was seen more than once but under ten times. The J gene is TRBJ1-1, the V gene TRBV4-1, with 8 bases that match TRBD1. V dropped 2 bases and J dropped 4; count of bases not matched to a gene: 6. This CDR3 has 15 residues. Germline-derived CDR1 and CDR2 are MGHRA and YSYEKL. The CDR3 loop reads CASSQRTGRSTEAFF. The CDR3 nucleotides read TGCGCCAGCAGCCAACGGACAGGGAGGAGCACTGAAGCTTTCTTT.

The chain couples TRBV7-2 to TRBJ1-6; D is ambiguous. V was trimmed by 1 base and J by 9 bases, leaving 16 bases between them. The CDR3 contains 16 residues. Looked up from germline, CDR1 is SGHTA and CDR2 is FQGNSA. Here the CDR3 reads CASSLDRPGRGSPLHF. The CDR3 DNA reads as TGTGCCAGCAGCTTAGACCGACCGGGTCGGGGTTCACCCCTCCACTTT.

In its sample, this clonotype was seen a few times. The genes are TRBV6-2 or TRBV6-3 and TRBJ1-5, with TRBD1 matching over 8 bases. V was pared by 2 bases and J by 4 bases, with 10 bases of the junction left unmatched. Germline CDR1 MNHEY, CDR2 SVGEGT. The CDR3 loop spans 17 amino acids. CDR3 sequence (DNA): TGTGCCAGCAGTTACCTCTCCGGGACAGGCAATAATCAGCCCCAGCATTTT. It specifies CASSYLSGTGNNQPQHF.

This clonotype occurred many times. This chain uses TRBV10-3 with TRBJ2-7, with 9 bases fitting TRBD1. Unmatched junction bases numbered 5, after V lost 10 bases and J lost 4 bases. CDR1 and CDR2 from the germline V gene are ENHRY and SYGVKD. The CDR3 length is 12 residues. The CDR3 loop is CASGTGFYEQYF. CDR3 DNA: TGTGCCAGCGGGACAGGGTTTTACGAGCAGTACTTC.

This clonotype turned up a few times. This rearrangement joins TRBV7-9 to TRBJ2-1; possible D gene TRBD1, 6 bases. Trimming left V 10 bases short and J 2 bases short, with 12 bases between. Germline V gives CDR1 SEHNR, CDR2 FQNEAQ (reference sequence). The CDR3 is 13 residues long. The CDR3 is CATRDIAYNEQFF. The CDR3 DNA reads TGTGCCACCCGGGACATCGCCTACAATGAGCAGTTCTTC.

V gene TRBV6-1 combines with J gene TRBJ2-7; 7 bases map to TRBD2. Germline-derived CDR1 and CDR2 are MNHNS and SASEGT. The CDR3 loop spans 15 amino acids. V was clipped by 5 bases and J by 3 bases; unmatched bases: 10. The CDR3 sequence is CASSPKGGLLYEQYF. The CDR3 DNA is TGTGCCAGCAGTCCGAAGGGAGGGTTACTCTACGAGCAGTACTTC.

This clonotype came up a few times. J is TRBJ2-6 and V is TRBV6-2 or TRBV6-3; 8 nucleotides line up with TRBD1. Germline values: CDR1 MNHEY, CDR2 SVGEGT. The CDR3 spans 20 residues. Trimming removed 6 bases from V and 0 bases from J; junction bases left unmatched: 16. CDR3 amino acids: CASSIRITGTGYSGANVLTF. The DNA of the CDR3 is TGTGCCAGCAGCATAAGAATTACCGGGACAGGTTACTCTGGGGCCAACGTCCTGACTTTC.

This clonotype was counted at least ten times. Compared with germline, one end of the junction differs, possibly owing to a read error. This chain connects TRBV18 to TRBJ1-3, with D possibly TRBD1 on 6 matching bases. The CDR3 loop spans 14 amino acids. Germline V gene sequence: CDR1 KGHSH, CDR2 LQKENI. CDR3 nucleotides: TGCGCCAGCAGTCCACAGGGTCCTGGAAACACCATATATTTT. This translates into CASSPQGPGNTIYF.

The CDR3 DNA is TGTGCCAGCAGCACCCAACCGGGACAGGGCCCGGGGACCTTC. Residues: CASSTQPGQGPGTF. The V call is TRBV11-2, the J call TRBJ1-2; 9 bases are shared with TRBD1. This CDR3 has 14 residues. Germline V lookup: CDR1 SGHAT, CDR2 FQNNGV. With 5 bases clipped from V and 14 bases from J, the junction kept 15 bases outside the gene matches.

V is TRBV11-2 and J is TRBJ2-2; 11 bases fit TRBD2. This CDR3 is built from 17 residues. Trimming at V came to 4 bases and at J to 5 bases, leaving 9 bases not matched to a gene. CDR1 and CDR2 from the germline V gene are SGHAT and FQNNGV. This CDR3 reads CASSWRTSGFSTGELFF. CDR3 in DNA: TGTGCCAGCAGCTGGAGGACTAGCGGGTTTAGTACCGGGGAGCTGTTTTTT. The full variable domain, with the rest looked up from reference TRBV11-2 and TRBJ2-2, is EAGVAQSPRYKIIEKRQSVAFWCNPISGHATLYWYQQILGQGPKLLIQFQNNGVVDDSQLPKDRFSAERLKGVDSTLKIQPAKLEDSAVYLCASSWRTSGFSTGELFFGEGSRLTVL.

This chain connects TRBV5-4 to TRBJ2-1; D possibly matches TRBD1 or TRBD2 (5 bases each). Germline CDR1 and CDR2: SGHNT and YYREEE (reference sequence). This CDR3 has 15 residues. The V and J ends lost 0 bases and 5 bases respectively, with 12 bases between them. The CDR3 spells CASSLGEGRHNEQFF. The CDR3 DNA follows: TGTGCCAGCAGCTTGGGAGAGGGACGGCACAATGAGCAGTTCTTC.

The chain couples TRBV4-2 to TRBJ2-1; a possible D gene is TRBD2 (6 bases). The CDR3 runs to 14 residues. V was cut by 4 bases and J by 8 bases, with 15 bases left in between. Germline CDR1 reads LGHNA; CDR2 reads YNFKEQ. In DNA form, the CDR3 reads TGTGCCAGCAGCCGACCAAAGGCGGGGTATGAGCAGTTCTTC. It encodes CASSRPKAGYEQFF.